The next 6 T cell receptor beta chains were all read from a single sample in a study of blood T cell repertoires in COVID-19. The assay was immunoSEQ multiplex PCR, and TCRdb's table has in-frame clones only and misses some. The sample shows tens of thousands of clones, about 91% of them seen only once. Sequenced sample: peripheral blood. The source is a woman older than 75 with acute or convalescent COVID-19.

This chain connects TRBV3-1 (or the pseudogene TRBV3-2) to TRBJ2-5, with 10 bases fitting TRBD2. V was pared by 0 bases and J by 2 bases, with 9 bases of the junction left unmatched. This CDR3 is built from 18 residues. Germline CDR1 reads LGHDT; CDR2 reads YNNKEL (reference sequence). CDR3 region: CASSQDFQRGGQQETQYF. CDR3 nucleotide sequence: TGTGCCAGCAGCCAAGATTTTCAGCGGGGGGGCCAGCAAGAGACCCAGTACTTC.

The chain employs TRBV7-2 and TRBJ2-1, with TRBD2 matching over 11 bases. J lost 2 bases, V lost 5 bases, and 2 bases had no gene match. CDR1 and CDR2 from the germline V gene are SGHTA and FQGNSA. The CDR3 runs to 15 residues. The CDR3 DNA follows: TGTGCCAGCAGCATTAGCGGGGGGGCCTACAATGAGCAGTTCTTC. Amino acids: CASSISGGAYNEQFF.

The chain uses TRBV30 and TRBJ2-6; 8 nucleotides align to TRBD1. The V segment lost 5 bases and the J segment 0 bases; nucleotides outside the gene matches: 3. This CDR3 is built from 15 residues. The germline V gene has CDR1 GTSNPN and CDR2 SVGIG (reference sequence). The CDR3 is CAWGTGDSGANVLTF. The CDR3, as DNA: TGTGCCTGGGGGACAGGAGACTCTGGGGCCAACGTCCTGACTTTC.

In this sample, this clone turned up a few times. This chain joins TRBV7-9 and TRBJ2-5; D remains unclear. The V and J ends lost 4 bases and 3 bases respectively, with 3 bases between them. Germline loops: CDR1 SEHNR, CDR2 FQNEAQ (reference sequence). This CDR3 is 11 amino acids long. This CDR3 reads CASSSEETQYF. For the CDR3, the DNA is TGTGCCAGCAGCTCGGAAGAGACCCAGTACTTC.

V is TRBV7-2 and J is TRBJ1-2; D uncertain. V was trimmed by 1 base and J by 8 bases, leaving 17 bases between them. The CDR3 length is 15 residues. Germline V gene lookup returns CDR1 SGHTA and CDR2 FQGNSA. CDR3 protein: CASSLDGTARGGYTF. As DNA, the CDR3 is TGTGCCAGCAGCTTAGATGGCACAGCCCGTGGGGGCTACACCTTC.

The rearrangement joins TRBV10-3 to TRBJ1-1; tentatively, D is TRBD1 (6 bases). Germline V gene lookup returns CDR1 ENHRY and CDR2 SYGVKD. The CDR3 runs 13 residues. V dropped 4 bases and J dropped 1 base, with 7 bases sitting between them. The CDR3 coding sequence is TGTGCCATCAGTGTACAGGGGAACACTGAAGCTTTCTTT. Translating gives CAISVQGNTEAFF.